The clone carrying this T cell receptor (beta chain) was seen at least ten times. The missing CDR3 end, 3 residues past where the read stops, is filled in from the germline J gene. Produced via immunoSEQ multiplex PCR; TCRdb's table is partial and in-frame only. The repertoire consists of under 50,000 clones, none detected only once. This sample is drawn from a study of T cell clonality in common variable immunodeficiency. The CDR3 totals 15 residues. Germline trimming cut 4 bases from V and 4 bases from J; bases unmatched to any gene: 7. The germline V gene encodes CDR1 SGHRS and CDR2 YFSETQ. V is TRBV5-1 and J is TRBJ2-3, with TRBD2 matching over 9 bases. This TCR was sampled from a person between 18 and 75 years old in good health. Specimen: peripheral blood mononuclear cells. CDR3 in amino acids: CASSRRGGDPDTQYF. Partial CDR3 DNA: TGCGCCAGCAGCCGGCGCGGGGGGGACCCAGATACG.